This TCR beta chain was found in a study of blood T cell repertoires in COVID-19. The wider study: The United States, Italy and Spain were the sources of the acute and convalescent COVID-19 samples. Nucleic acid was either cDNA or gDNA, and it came from T cells, B-cell-depleted T cells, or PBMCs.

The CDR3 sequence is 14 residues long. The junction had 4 bases not matched to a gene; V was cut back by 7 bases and J by 0 bases. Germline CDR1 SGHVS, CDR2 FNYEAQ. Data came from immunoSEQ multiplex PCR; TCRdb stores just in-frame clones and leaves some out. The sample has 200,000 to 250,000 clones, roughly 75% seen once. The chain recombines TRBV7-6 with TRBJ1-1, with 8 bases lining up with TRBD1. The source is an older woman with acute or convalescent COVID-19. The sequencing sample was made of peripheral blood. The CDR3: CASISGGLNTEAFF. CDR3 sequence (DNA): TGTGCCAGCATCTCAGGGGGCTTGAACACTGAAGCTTTCTTT.